One and the same sample provided the 5 T cell receptor beta chains below, sequenced in a study of T cells in Graves' hyperthyroidism and ophthalmopathy. RNA transcripts served as the template for amplifying TCR beta CDR3 regions. The HTBI primer set drove a first-round RT-PCR of the TCR CDR3. TCRdb processed the multiplex PCR reads anew with MiXCR; each CDR3 protein has one entry. The sample has almost 500,000 distinct CDR3 sequences, roughly 22% seen once. The specimen was blood. Receptors originate from a woman aged 70 to 79 with Graves' ophthalmopathy.

The V gene is TRBV28, the J gene TRBJ2-3; 7 bases match TRBD2. The ends lost 2 bases at V and 4 bases at J; junction bases unmatched: 6. Germline CDR1 is MDHEN and CDR2 is SYDVKM. The CDR3 contains 15 residues. The CDR3 DNA follows: TGTGCCAGCAGTTTACTGGCGGGAGAGCCAGATACGCAGTATTTT. Translated: CASSLLAGEPDTQYF.

The chain employs TRBV5-4 and TRBJ1-2; a weak D match, TRBD1 (5 bases). V gave up 3 bases and J gave up 3 bases, with 15 bases separating them. The CDR3 runs to 15 residues. Germline V gene data show CDR1 as SGHNT and CDR2 as YYREEE (reference sequence). Here the CDR3 reads CASSWGGAVDYGYTF. In DNA, the CDR3 is TGTGCCAGCAGCTGGGGCGGCGCGGTTGACTATGGCTACACCTTC.

V and J are TRBV18 and TRBJ1-1; D not certain. This CDR3 has 13 amino acids. With 2 bases removed from V and 4 bases from J, the gap between germline ends came to 8 bases. Germline loops: CDR1 KGHSH, CDR2 LQKENI. CDR3 DNA: TGTGCCAGCTCACCATTATTATCCACTGAAGCTTTCTTT. Amino acids: CASSPLLSTEAFF.

The J gene is TRBJ2-7, the V gene TRBV9; 11 positions agree with TRBD1. Germline trimming cut 3 bases from V and 6 bases from J; bases unmatched to any gene: 8. CDR1 and CDR2 from the germline V gene are SGDLS and YYNGEE. The CDR3 is made up of 15 amino acids. The CDR3 sequence: CASSARTGGEAEQYF. As DNA, the CDR3 is TGTGCCAGCAGCGCCCGGACAGGGGGCGAGGCCGAGCAGTACTTC.

This clonotype came up a few times. The chain employs TRBV30 and TRBJ1-1, with D unresolved. Per germline, CDR1 GTSNPN and CDR2 SVGIG (reference sequence). Trimming stripped 4 bases from V and 10 bases from J, with 13 bases between. The CDR3 loop spans 11 amino acids. CDR3 DNA: TGTGCCTGGAACGCCAGGCTGGTAGCTTTCTTT. Encoded protein: CAWNARLVAFF.